The 2 T cell receptor beta chains presented below share a single source sample, sequenced in a study of shared clonotypes between healthy human individuals. In the naive CD8 group, cells lacked CD45RO and were positively selected for CCR7, so terminally differentiated effector memory CD45RA+ cells were left out. Clones were sequenced by immunoSEQ multiplex PCR, and TCRdb holds only the in-frame ones, with some missing. The table has about 2 million clones, over 85% seen once. Material for sequencing was naive CD8+ T cells sorted from blood. These receptors were obtained from a man between 18 and 35 years old in good health.

The chain joins TRBV27 to TRBJ1-5; D remains unclear. CDR3 size: 13 residues. V dropped 5 bases and J dropped 6 bases, with 11 bases sitting between them. Germline assignment: CDR1 MNHEY and CDR2 SMNVEV (reference sequence). The CDR3 DNA follows: TGTGCCAGCAGTCCTCTTTTGCTTCAGCCCCAGCATTTT. Residues: CASSPLLLQPQHF.

The V gene is TRBV7-2, the J gene TRBJ2-7; D remains unclear. CDR1 and CDR2 from the germline V gene are SGHTA and FQGNSA. The V and J ends lost 5 bases and 2 bases respectively, with 10 bases between them. This CDR3 has 13 residues. CDR3 in DNA: TGTGCCAGCAGCCCGTCCGACACCTACGAGCAGTACTTC. As protein: CASSPSDTYEQYF.